One and the same sample provided the 23 T cell receptor beta chains below, sequenced in a study of CD4+ T cells in melanoma. Measured with immunoSEQ multiplex PCR; TCRdb has only the in-frame clones, and not every one. The sample lists 10,000 to 14,000 clones; 65% to 75% were seen once. The specimen was cells from a culture (not recorded whether cultured in vitro). The source of these receptors is a human donor with melanoma.

This chain links TRBV9 with TRBJ1-3; TRBD1 matches at 8 bases. V shed 3 bases and J 2 bases; nucleotides not matched to a gene: 10. Looked up from germline, CDR1 is SGDLS and CDR2 is YYNGEE. The CDR3 has 17 amino acids. The CDR3 region has the DNA TGTGCCAGCAGCGCCGCCCTGCAGGGGGCGGCTGGAAACACCATATATTTT. As protein: CASSAALQGAAGNTIYF.

This chain links TRBV6-5 with TRBJ1-4; 7 nucleotides match TRBD1. CDR1 and CDR2 (germline): MNHEY, SVGAGI. V gave up 10 bases and J gave up 8 bases; unmatched junction bases: 10. The CDR3 contains 13 residues. CDR3 residues: CATAGTALEKLFF. CDR3 in DNA: TGTGCCACCGCCGGGACAGCCCTCGAAAAACTGTTTTTT.

This rearrangement joins TRBV18 to TRBJ1-4, with unresolved D. The germline gives CDR1 KGHSH, CDR2 LQKENI. This CDR3 comprises 13 residues. With 3 bases removed from V and 10 bases from J, the gap between germline ends came to 12 bases. The CDR3: CASSPLDDGKLFF. In nucleotides, the CDR3 is TGTGCCAGCTCACCCTTAGATGACGGAAAACTGTTTTTT.

The rearrangement joins TRBV10-2 to TRBJ1-5; tentative D call: TRBD1 (5 bases). V gave up 6 bases and J gave up 5 bases, with 11 bases separating them. Germline V gene data show CDR1 as WSHSY and CDR2 as SAAADI. The CDR3 is made up of 13 amino acids. DNA for the CDR3: TGCGCCAGCAGGGGGCAGGGCGATCAGCCCCAGCATTTT. It translates to CASRGQGDQPQHF.

This clone has a handful of counts. This sequence joins TRBV5-1 and TRBJ2-1; 10 positions match TRBD2. The V gene's germline CDR1 is SGHRS and CDR2 YFSETQ. The V and J ends lost 1 base and 6 bases, in that order; junction bases with no gene match: 7. This CDR3 spans 16 amino acids. In nucleotides, the CDR3 is TGCGCCAGCAGCTTGATGTGGGCTAGCGGGGGCAATGAGCAGTTCTTC. Encoded protein: CASSLMWASGGNEQFF.

The rearrangement links TRBV5-1 to TRBJ2-3; unclear D gene. V dropped 8 bases and J dropped 2 bases, with 12 bases sitting between them. The CDR3 has 13 residues. Germline V lookup: CDR1 SGHRS, CDR2 YFSETQ. CDR3 sequence: CASKLSPTDTQYF. In nucleotides, the CDR3 is TGCGCCAGTAAACTCTCCCCCACAGATACGCAGTATTTT.

The table lists this clone with a count of one. This chain uses TRBV9 with TRBJ2-5; 16 bases agree with TRBD2. This CDR3 has 17 residues. The V and J ends lost 3 bases and 5 bases, in that order; junction bases with no gene match: 7. Germline CDR1 reads SGDLS; CDR2 reads YYNGEE. The CDR3 spells CASSGGTSGGAGETQYF. In nucleotides, the CDR3 is TGTGCCAGCAGCGGCGGGACTAGCGGGGGGGCCGGGGAGACCCAGTACTTC.

Here the CDR3 reads CASSLTVEAKNIQYF. For the CDR3, the DNA is TGCGCCAGCAGCTTGACGGTAGAAGCCAAAAACATTCAGTACTTC. The chain joins TRBV5-1 to TRBJ2-4; D not resolved. V lost 1 base to trimming and J lost 0 bases, with 8 bases between them. This CDR3 is built from 15 residues. In germline, CDR1 is SGHRS, CDR2 YFSETQ.

In its sample, this clone was seen once. V and J are TRBV5-1 and TRBJ2-7; possible D gene TRBD1, 6 bases. The germline V gene encodes CDR1 SGHRS and CDR2 YFSETQ. The CDR3 has 15 amino acids. The V gene lost 4 bases and the J gene lost 0 bases, with 14 bases spanning the gap. CDR3 nucleotides: TGCGCCAGCAGCAACCTTGAGACAGGCTCCTACGAGCAGTACTTC. This encodes CASSNLETGSYEQYF.

V gene TRBV29-1 combines with J gene TRBJ2-7; TRBD1 aligns across 10 bases. V shed 6 bases, J shed 3 bases, and the junction held 5 bases outside the gene matches. The CDR3 contains 13 residues. Germline V gene sequence: CDR1 SQVTM, CDR2 ANQGSEA. The CDR3 sequence is CSVQGQGGYEQYF. CDR3 bases: TGCAGCGTGCAAGGACAGGGGGGCTACGAGCAGTACTTC.

This clone was observed a handful of times. This rearrangement joins TRBV6-5 to TRBJ1-2; possibly TRBD1 for D (6 bases). This CDR3 has 14 amino acids. Trimming stripped 0 bases from V and 6 bases from J, with 11 bases between. The germline gives CDR1 MNHEY, CDR2 SVGAGI. CDR3 amino acids: CASSYSSAGDGYTF. In DNA form, the CDR3 reads TGTGCCAGCAGTTACTCGTCGGCAGGGGATGGCTACACCTTC.

This clone occurred once. The chain joins TRBV6-6 to TRBJ1-2, with D perhaps matching TRBD1 (5 bases). CDR1 is MNHNY, CDR2 SVGAGI, per germline (reference sequence). The V end lost 1 base, the J end lost 8 bases, and 11 bases lay between the germline ends. The CDR3 contains 13 residues. The CDR3 nucleotides are TGTGCCAGCAGTTACTATGACAGAGGAGGCTACACCTTC. Amino acid sequence: CASSYYDRGGYTF.

By its share, this clone is medium-sized. V and J are TRBV7-9 and TRBJ1-1, with D possibly being TRBD1 (6 bases). V lost 5 bases and J 4 bases, leaving 17 bases between the germline ends. CDR3 length: 15 residues. Per the germline V gene, CDR1 is SEHNR and CDR2 is FQNEAQ (reference sequence). This chain's CDR3 is CASSRRGGGGTEAFF. The CDR3 DNA reads as TGTGCCAGCAGCCGGAGGGGGGGAGGCGGCACTGAAGCTTTCTTT.

This clone was counted between two and nine times. The chain carries TRBV11-2 and TRBJ1-6, with D possibly TRBD1 on 6 matching bases. The CDR3 is 19 residues long. Trimming stripped 6 bases from V and 0 bases from J, with 21 bases between. Per the germline V gene, CDR1 is SGHAT and CDR2 is FQNNGV. The CDR3 DNA reads TGTGCCAGCAGTCAAACTCCCGGGACACGGAGCTCCTATAATTCACCCCTCCACTTT. Its protein product is CASSQTPGTRSSYNSPLHF. Looking up the rest from reference TRBV11-2 and TRBJ1-6 gives the full variable domain: EAGVAQSPRYKIIEKRQSVAFWCNPISGHATLYWYQQILGQGPKLLIQFQNNGVVDDSQLPKDRFSAERLKGVDSTLKIQPAKLEDSAVYLCASSQTPGTRSSYNSPLHFGNGTRLTVT.

The chain is built from TRBV2 and TRBJ1-5; 7 nucleotides line up with TRBD1. Trimming removed 6 bases from V and 0 bases from J; junction bases left unmatched: 2. This CDR3 region has 14 residues. Germline V gene data show CDR1 as SNHLY and CDR2 as FYNNEI. The CDR3 protein is CASRTGLSNQPQHF. In DNA, the CDR3 is TGTGCCAGCAGGACAGGGCTTAGCAATCAGCCCCAGCATTTT.

Here the CDR3 DNA reads TGTGCCAGCAGTCCGGGACTAGCATCCGGGGAGCTGTTTTTT. Protein sequence: CASSPGLASGELFF. This chain joins TRBV7-3 and TRBJ2-2; 9 bases map to TRBD2. This CDR3 is built from 14 residues. In germline, CDR1 is SGHTA, CDR2 FQGTGA. The trim removed 6 bases at V and 6 bases at J, leaving 5 bases unmatched.

The chain has TRBV5-1 and TRBJ2-1, with TRBD2 identical over 7 bases. The CDR3 is made up of 17 amino acids. Germline-derived CDR1 and CDR2 are SGHRS and YFSETQ. Losses at the gene ends were 1 base for V and 6 bases for J; bases not matched to a gene: 13. Here the CDR3 reads CASSLQLASATGNEQFF. Written as DNA, the CDR3 is TGCGCCAGCAGCTTGCAACTAGCGTCGGCTACGGGCAATGAGCAGTTCTTC. Full variable domain (remainder filled in from reference TRBV5-1 and TRBJ2-1): KAGVTQTPRYLIKTRGQQVTLSCSPISGHRSVSWYQQTPGQGLQFLFEYFSETQRNKGNFPGRFSGRQFSNSRSEMNVSTLELGDSALYLCASSLQLASATGNEQFFGPGTRLTVL.

The chain combines TRBV30 with TRBJ1-2; 7 nucleotides agree with TRBD1. The V gene end was trimmed by 4 bases and the J gene end by 0 bases; junction bases not matched to a gene: 11. Germline lookup yields CDR1 GTSNPN and CDR2 SVGIG (reference sequence). CDR3 size: 16 residues. The CDR3 bases are TGTGCCTGGAAACCGGGACAGTACGTCCCTAACTATGGCTACACCTTC. Its translation is CAWKPGQYVPNYGYTF.

V gene TRBV6-5 combines with J gene TRBJ2-7; D perhaps matches TRBD1 (5 bases). Germline V CDR1 and CDR2: MNHEY, SVGAGI. This CDR3 is 13 amino acids long. V lost 4 bases and J 4 bases, leaving 11 bases between the germline ends. CDR3 sequence: CASSSGRQYEQYF. CDR3 coding DNA: TGTGCCAGCAGTTCAGGGCGTCAGTACGAGCAGTACTTC.

This clone was counted only a few times. The chain uses TRBV14 and TRBJ1-1; a possible D gene is TRBD1 (5 bases). The ends were cut back, 1 base at V and 11 bases at J, with 14 bases in the middle. The CDR3 runs 13 residues. Per germline, CDR1 SGHDN and CDR2 FVKESK. CDR3 DNA: TGTGCCAGCAGCCAAGGATTGGGGGGTACTGCTTTCTTT. Translation gives CASSQGLGGTAFF.

This chain links TRBV18 with TRBJ1-3; 7 bases are shared with TRBD1. Germline V gives CDR1 KGHSH, CDR2 LQKENI. The CDR3 loop spans 16 amino acids. The ends lost 5 bases at V and 0 bases at J; junction bases unmatched: 7. In DNA, the CDR3 is TGTGCCAGCTCAGGGGACAGCCCCGGCTCTGGAAACACCATATATTTT. This sequence encodes CASSGDSPGSGNTIYF.

The chain combines TRBV5-1 with TRBJ2-7; 8 positions agree with TRBD1. The length of the CDR3 is 13 residues. Germline V CDR1 and CDR2: SGHRS, YFSETQ. V shed 3 bases, J shed 4 bases, and the junction held 3 bases outside the gene matches. The CDR3 region is CASSSGQGYEQYF. The DNA for the CDR3 is TGCGCCAGCAGCTCCGGACAGGGTTACGAGCAGTACTTC.

This clone was observed a single time. This chain links TRBV6-1 with TRBJ1-2, with 7 bases matching TRBD1. The germline gives CDR1 MNHNS, CDR2 SASEGT. The CDR3 runs 15 residues. Losses at the gene ends were 10 bases for V and 2 bases for J; bases not matched to a gene: 13. In nucleotides, the CDR3 is TGTGCCAACCAGCCACCGGGACAGAGAAACTATGGCTACACCTTC. Translation gives CANQPPGQRNYGYTF.